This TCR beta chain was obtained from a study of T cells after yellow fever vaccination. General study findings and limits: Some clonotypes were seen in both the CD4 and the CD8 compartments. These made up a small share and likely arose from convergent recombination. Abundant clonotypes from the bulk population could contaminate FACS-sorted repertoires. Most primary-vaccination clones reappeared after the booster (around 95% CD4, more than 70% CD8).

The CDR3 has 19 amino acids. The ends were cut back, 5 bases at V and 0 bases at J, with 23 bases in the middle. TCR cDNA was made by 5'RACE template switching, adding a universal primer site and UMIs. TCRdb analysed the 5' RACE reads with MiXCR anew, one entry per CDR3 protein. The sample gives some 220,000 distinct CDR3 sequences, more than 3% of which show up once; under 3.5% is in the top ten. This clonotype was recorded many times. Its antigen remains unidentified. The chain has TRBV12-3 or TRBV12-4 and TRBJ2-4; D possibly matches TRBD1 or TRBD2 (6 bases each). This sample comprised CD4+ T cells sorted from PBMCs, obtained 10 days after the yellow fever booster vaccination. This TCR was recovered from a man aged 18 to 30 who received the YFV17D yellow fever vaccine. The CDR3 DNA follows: TGTGCCAGCAGTCCAAGGGGGGTCTGGAGACCTGAAGCCAAAAACATTCAGTACTTC. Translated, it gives CASSPRGVWRPEAKNIQYF.